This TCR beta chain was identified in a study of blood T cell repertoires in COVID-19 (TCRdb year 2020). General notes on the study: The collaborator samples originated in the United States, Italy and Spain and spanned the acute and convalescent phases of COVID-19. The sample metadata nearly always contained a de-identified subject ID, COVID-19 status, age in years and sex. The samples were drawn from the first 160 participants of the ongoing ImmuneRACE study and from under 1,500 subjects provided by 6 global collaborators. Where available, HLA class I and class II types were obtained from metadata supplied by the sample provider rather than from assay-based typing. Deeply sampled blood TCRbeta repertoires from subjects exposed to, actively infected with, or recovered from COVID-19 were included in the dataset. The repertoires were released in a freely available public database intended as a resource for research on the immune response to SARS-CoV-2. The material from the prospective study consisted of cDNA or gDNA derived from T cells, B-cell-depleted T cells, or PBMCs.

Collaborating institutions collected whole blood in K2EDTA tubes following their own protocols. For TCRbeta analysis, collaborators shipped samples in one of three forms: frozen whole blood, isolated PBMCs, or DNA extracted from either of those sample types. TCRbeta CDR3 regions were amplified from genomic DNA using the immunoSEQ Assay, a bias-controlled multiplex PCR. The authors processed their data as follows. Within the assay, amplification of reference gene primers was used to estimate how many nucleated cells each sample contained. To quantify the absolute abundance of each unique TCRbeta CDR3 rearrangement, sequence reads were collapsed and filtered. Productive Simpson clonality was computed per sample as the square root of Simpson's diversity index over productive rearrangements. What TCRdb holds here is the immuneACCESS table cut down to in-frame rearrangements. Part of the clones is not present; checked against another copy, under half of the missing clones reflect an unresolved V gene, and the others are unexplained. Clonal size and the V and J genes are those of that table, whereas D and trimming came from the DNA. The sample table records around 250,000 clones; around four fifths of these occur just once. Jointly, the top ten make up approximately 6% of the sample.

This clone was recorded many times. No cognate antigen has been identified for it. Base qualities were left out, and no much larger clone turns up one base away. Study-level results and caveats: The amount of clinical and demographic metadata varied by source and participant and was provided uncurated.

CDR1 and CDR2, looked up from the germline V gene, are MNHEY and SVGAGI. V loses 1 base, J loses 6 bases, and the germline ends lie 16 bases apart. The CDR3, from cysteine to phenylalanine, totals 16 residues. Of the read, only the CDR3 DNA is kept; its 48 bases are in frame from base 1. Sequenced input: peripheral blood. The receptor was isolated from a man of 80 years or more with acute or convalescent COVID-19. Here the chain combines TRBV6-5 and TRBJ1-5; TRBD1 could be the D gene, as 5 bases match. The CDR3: CASSYYPRVPGQPQHF. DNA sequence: TGTGCCAGCAGTTACTACCCCAGGGTACCTGGTCAGCCCCAGCATTTT.